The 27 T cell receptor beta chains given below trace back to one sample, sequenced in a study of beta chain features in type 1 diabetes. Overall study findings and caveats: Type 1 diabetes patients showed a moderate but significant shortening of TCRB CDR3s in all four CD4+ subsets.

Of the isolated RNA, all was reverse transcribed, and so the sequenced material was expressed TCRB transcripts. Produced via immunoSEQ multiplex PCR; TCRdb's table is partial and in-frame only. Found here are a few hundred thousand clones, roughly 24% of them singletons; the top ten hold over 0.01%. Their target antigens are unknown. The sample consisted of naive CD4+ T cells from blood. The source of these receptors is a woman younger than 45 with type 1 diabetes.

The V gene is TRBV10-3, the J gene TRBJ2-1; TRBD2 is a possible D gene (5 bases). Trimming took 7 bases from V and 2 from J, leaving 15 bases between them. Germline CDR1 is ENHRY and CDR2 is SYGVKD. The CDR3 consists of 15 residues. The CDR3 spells CAINRERRPYNEQFF. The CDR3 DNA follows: TGTGCCATCAATCGCGAAAGGAGGCCCTACAATGAGCAGTTCTTC.

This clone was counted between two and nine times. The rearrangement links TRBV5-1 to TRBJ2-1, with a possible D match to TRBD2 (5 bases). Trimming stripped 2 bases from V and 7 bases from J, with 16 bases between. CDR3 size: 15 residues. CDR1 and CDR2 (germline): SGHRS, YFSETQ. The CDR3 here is CASSFLLAGPNEQFF. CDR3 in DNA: TGCGCCAGCAGCTTCCTCCTAGCCGGACCAAATGAGCAGTTCTTC.

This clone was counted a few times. CDR3 sequence: CASGRDTEAFF. The CDR3 nucleotides read TGTGCCAGCGGGCGCGACACTGAAGCTTTCTTT. The gene calls are TRBV28 and TRBJ1-1, with D unresolved. The V and J ends lost 8 bases and 3 bases respectively, with 7 bases between them. This CDR3 is built from 11 residues. Germline V CDR1 and CDR2: MDHEN, SYDVKM.

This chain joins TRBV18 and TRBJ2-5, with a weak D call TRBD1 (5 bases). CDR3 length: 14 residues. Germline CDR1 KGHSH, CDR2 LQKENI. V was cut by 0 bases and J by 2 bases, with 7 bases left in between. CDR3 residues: CASSPPGRQETQYF. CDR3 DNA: TGTGCCAGCTCACCACCGGGGCGTCAAGAGACCCAGTACTTC.

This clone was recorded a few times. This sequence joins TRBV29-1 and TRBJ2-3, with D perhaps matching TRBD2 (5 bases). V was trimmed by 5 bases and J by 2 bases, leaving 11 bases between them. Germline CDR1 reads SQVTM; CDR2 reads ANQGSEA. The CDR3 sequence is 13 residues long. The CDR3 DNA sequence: TGCAGCGTTAGCGGACTCAACACAGATACGCAGTATTTT. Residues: CSVSGLNTDTQYF.

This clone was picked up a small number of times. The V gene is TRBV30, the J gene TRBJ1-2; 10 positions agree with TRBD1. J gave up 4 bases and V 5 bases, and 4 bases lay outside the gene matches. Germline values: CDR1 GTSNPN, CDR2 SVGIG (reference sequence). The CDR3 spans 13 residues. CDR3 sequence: CAWSGTGVYGYTF. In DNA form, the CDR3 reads TGTGCCTGGTCCGGGACAGGGGTCTATGGCTACACCTTC.

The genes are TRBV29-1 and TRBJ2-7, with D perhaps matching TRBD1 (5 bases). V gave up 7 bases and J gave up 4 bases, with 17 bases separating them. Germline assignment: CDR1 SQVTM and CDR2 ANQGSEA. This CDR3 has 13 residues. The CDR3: CSANRGVGYEQYF. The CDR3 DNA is TGCAGCGCAAATAGGGGTGTCGGTTACGAGCAGTACTTC.

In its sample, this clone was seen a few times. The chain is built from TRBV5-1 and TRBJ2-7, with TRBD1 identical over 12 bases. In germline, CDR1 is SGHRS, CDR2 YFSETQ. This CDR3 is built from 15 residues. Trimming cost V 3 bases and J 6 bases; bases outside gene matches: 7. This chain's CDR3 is CASSWGQGAFSEQYF. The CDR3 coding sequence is TGCGCCAGCAGCTGGGGACAGGGGGCATTTTCCGAGCAGTACTTC.

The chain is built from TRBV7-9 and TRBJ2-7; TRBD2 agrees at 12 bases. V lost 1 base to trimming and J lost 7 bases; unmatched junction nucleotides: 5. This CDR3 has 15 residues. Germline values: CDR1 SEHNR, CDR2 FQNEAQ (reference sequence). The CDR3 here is CASSLGLAGVKEQYF. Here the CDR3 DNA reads TGTGCCAGCAGCTTAGGACTAGCGGGAGTAAAAGAGCAGTACTTC.

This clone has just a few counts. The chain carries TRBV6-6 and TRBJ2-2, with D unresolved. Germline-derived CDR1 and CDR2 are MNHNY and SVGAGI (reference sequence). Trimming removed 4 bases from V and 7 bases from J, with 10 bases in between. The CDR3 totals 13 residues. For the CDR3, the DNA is TGTGCCAGCAGTTCGAGTGGTCACGGGGAGCTGTTTTTT. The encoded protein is CASSSSGHGELFF.

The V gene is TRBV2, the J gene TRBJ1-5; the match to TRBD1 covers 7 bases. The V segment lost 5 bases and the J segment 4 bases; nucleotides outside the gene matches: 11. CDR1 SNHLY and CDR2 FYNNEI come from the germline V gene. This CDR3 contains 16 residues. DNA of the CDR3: TGTGCCAGCAGTTTATCACAGGGGTTCGGGAATCAGCCCCAGCATTTT. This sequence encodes CASSLSQGFGNQPQHF. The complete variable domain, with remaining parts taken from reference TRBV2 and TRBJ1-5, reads EPEVTQTPSHQVTQMGQEVILRCVPISNHLYFYWYRQILGQKVEFLVSFYNNEISEKSEIFDDQFSVERPDGSNFTLKIRSTKLEDSAMYFCASSLSQGFGNQPQHFGDGTRLSIL.

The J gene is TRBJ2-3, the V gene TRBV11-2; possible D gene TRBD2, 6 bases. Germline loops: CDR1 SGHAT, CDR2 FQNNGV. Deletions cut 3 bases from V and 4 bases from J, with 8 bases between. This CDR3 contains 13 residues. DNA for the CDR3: TGTGCCAGCAGCTTTTCGGGGGCAGATACGCAGTATTTT. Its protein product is CASSFSGADTQYF.

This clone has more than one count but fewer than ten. The DNA for the CDR3 is TGTGCCCGAAGTAGGGGCGGAGAGACCCAGTACTTC. Translated: CARSRGGETQYF. The rearrangement links TRBV30 to TRBJ2-5; weak D call: TRBD1 (5 bases). CDR1 GTSNPN and CDR2 SVGIG come from the germline V gene (reference sequence). The ends were cut back, 8 bases at V and 4 bases at J, with 14 bases in the middle. This CDR3 spans 12 amino acids.

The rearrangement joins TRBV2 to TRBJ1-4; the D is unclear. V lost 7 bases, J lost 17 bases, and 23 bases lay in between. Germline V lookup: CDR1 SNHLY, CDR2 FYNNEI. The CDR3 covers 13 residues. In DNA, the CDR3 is TGTGCCAGCACCTCTACGGAGGTTACTCCTCATTTTTTT. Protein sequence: CASTSTEVTPHFF.

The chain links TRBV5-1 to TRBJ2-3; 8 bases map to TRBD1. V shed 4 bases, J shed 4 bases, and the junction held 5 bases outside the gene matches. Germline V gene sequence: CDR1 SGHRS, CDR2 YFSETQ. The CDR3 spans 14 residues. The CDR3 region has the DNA TGCGCCAGCAGCGGACAGGGCAATTCAGATACGCAGTATTTT. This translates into CASSGQGNSDTQYF. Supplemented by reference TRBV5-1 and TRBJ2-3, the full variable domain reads KAGVTQTPRYLIKTRGQQVTLSCSPISGHRSVSWYQQTPGQGLQFLFEYFSETQRNKGNFPGRFSGRQFSNSRSEMNVSTLELGDSALYLCASSGQGNSDTQYFGPGTRLTVL.

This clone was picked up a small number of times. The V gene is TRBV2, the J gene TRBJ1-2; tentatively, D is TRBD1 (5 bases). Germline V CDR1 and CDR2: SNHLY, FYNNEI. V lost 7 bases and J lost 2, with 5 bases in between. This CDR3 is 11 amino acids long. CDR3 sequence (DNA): TGTGCCAGCAACAGGAACTATGGCTACACCTTC. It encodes CASNRNYGYTF.

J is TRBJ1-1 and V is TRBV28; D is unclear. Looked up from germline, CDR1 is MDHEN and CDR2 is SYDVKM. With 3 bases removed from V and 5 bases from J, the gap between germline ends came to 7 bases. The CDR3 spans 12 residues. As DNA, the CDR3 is TGTGCCAGCAGTTTGGAGAGGACTGAAGCTTTCTTT. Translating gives CASSLERTEAFF.

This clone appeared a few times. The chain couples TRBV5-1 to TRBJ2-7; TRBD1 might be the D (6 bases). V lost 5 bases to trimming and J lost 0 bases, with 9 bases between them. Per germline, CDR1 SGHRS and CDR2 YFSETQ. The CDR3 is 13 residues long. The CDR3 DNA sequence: TGCGCCAGCAGGCGGACAGACTCCTACGAGCAGTACTTC. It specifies CASRRTDSYEQYF.

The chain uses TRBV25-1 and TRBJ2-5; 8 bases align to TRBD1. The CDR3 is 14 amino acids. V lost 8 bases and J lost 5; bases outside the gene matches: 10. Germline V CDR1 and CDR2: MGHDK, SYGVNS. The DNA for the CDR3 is TGTGCCAGCGGCCAAACAGGGGGGTGGGAGACCCAGTACTTC. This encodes CASGQTGGWETQYF.

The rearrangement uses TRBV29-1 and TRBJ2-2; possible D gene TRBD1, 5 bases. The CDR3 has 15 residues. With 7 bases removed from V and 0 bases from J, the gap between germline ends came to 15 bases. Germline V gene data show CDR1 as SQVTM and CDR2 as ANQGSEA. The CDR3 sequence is CSGQITGSNTGELFF. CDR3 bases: TGCAGCGGCCAAATCACAGGATCGAACACCGGGGAGCTGTTTTTT.

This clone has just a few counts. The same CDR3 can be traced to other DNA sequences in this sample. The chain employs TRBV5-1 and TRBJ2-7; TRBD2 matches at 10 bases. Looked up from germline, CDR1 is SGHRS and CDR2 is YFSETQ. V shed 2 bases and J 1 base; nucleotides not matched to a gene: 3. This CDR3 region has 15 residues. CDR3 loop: CASSLAGGSSYEQYF. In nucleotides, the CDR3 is TGCGCCAGCAGCTTAGCGGGAGGGAGTTCCTACGAGCAGTACTTC.

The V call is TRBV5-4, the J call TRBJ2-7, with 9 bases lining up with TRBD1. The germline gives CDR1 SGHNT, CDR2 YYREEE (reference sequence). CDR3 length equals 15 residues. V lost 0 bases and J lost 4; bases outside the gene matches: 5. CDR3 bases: TGTGCCAGCAGCTTGGGGGACAGGGATTTATACGAGCAGTACTTC. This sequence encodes CASSLGDRDLYEQYF.

CDR3 amino acids: CASSVRGTNEKLFF. CDR3 DNA sequence: TGTGCCAGCAGTGTAAGGGGGACTAATGAAAAACTGTTTTTT. The V call is TRBV2, the J call TRBJ1-4; possibly TRBD1 for D (6 bases). The CDR3 contains 14 residues. Trimming pared 4 bases from V and 2 bases from J, leaving 8 bases between. The V gene's germline CDR1 is SNHLY and CDR2 FYNNEI.

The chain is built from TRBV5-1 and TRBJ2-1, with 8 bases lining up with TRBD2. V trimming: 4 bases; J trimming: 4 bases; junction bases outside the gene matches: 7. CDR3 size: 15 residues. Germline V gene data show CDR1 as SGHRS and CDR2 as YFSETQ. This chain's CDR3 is CASSQGLGQYNEQFF. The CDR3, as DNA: TGCGCCAGCAGCCAGGGACTAGGACAGTACAATGAGCAGTTCTTC. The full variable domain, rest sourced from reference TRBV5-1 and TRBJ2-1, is KAGVTQTPRYLIKTRGQQVTLSCSPISGHRSVSWYQQTPGQGLQFLFEYFSETQRNKGNFPGRFSGRQFSNSRSEMNVSTLELGDSALYLCASSQGLGQYNEQFFGPGTRLTVL.

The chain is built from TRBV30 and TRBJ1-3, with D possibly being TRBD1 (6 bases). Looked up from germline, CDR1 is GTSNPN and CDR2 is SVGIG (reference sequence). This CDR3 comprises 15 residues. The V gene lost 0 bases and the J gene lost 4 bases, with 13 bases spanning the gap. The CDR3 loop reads CAWSVRPGAGNTIYF. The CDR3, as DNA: TGTGCCTGGAGTGTAAGGCCAGGGGCGGGAAACACCATATATTTT.

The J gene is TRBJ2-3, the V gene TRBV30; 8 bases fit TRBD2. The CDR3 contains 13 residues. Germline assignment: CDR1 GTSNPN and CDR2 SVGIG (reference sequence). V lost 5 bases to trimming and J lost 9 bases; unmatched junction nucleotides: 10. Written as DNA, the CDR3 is TGTGCCTGGCGGCTCGCGGGAGGCCGCACGCAGTATTTT. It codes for CAWRLAGGRTQYF. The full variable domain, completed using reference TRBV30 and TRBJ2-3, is SQTIHQWPATLVQPVGSPLSLECTVEGTSNPNLYWYRQAAGRGLQLLFYSVGIGQISSEVPQNLSASRPQDRQFILSSKKLLLSDSGFYLCAWRLAGGRTQYFGPGTRLTVL.

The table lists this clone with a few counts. This CDR3 is CASSQDTTQYF. The DNA for the CDR3 is TGTGCCAGCAGCCAGGACACGACCCAGTACTTC. V gene TRBV14 combines with J gene TRBJ2-5; perhaps TRBD1 as D (5 bases). Germline V gene lookup returns CDR1 SGHDN and CDR2 FVKESK. This CDR3 comprises 11 residues. Trimming cost V 3 bases and J 7 bases, with 6 bases left between them.